This T cell receptor beta chain was profiled in a study of Ad26.COV2.S vaccination and SARS-CoV-2 variants. The CDR3 runs to 15 residues. Germline V gene lookup returns CDR1 MNHEY and CDR2 SVGAGI. The V gene lost 0 bases and the J gene lost 5 bases, with 13 bases spanning the gap. In regard to this clone: Its antigen is as yet unknown.

The treatment is: 19 received Ad26.COV2.S at low or high dose, single or two shots; about five received placebo; per-sample allocation not given. All samples were drawn on day 63, counting from the first vaccine or placebo injection. Overall study findings and caveats: Vaccine recipients had higher spike-specific TCR breadth than placebo recipients.

The method was immunoSEQ multiplex PCR; TCRdb's version includes in-frame clones alone and lacks a portion of them. Among approximately 450,000 clones listed, roughly 90% were seen once. Specimen: peripheral blood, collected in a trial of Ad26.COV2.S vaccine versus placebo. This chain uses TRBV6-5 with TRBJ1-1; possibly TRBD1 for D (5 bases). This receptor was identified in a person between 18 and 65 years old who received the Ad26.COV2.S COVID-19 vaccine or a placebo. The CDR3 DNA is TGTGCCAGCAGTTACTCTGTTCAGGGATGGACTGAAGCTTTCTTT. This translates into CASSYSVQGWTEAFF.